The 24 T cell receptor beta chains presented below share a single source sample, sequenced in a study of blood T cell repertoires in COVID-19. The protocol was immunoSEQ multiplex PCR, while the TCRdb copy is restricted to in-frame clones and leaves out a portion. This sample has some 11,000 clones, with 87% found just once. The specimen was peripheral blood. These receptors came from a man aged 25 to 40 with active or convalescent COVID-19.

The chain carries TRBV5-4 and TRBJ2-4; perhaps TRBD2 as D (5 bases). V was cut by 7 bases and J by 5 bases, with 10 bases left in between. Germline V lookup: CDR1 SGHNT, CDR2 YYREEE (reference sequence). CDR3 length equals 12 residues. As DNA, the CDR3 is TGTGCCAGCTTAGGAGCGGAAAACATTCAGTACTTC. This translates into CASLGAENIQYF.

The V call is TRBV6-1, the J call TRBJ2-2; 8 nucleotides match TRBD1. With 3 bases clipped from V and 4 bases from J, the junction kept 4 bases outside the gene matches. The CDR3 loop spans 15 amino acids. CDR1 is MNHNS, CDR2 SASEGT, per germline. CDR3 bases: TGTGCCAGCAGTGAGTGGCAGGGGGCCACCGGGGAGCTGTTTTTT. Protein product: CASSEWQGATGELFF.

The gene calls are TRBV12-3 or TRBV12-4 and TRBJ1-2, with D unresolved. This CDR3 contains 13 residues. The V gene lost 6 bases and the J gene lost 7 bases, with 15 bases spanning the gap. CDR3 sequence (DNA): TGTGCCAGCAGGCTTGCGAGGCTGGGTGGCTACACCTTC. It yields the protein CASRLARLGGYTF.

The chain has TRBV6-5 and TRBJ1-5; 9 bases align to TRBD1. Trimming removed 6 bases from V and 7 bases from J; junction bases left unmatched: 7. CDR3 length: 14 amino acids. Germline V gene sequence: CDR1 MNHEY, CDR2 SVGAGI. The CDR3 sequence is CASSWDRADQPQHF. The CDR3 coding sequence is TGTGCCAGCAGCTGGGACAGGGCTGACCAGCCCCAGCATTTT.

The V gene is TRBV2, the J gene TRBJ2-2, with D possibly TRBD2 on 5 matching bases. With 5 bases removed from V and 0 bases from J, the gap between germline ends came to 13 bases. The CDR3 has 16 residues. Germline CDR1 is SNHLY and CDR2 is FYNNEI. CDR3 residues: CASSFNRLTNTGELFF. The DNA for the CDR3 is TGTGCCAGCAGTTTCAATCGACTAACGAACACCGGGGAGCTGTTTTTT.

The V call is TRBV3-1 (or the pseudogene TRBV3-2), the J call TRBJ1-5, with D possibly being TRBD1 (6 bases). Trimming removed 0 bases at V and 6 bases at J, with 12 bases between. Germline V gene lookup returns CDR1 LGHDT and CDR2 YNNKEL (reference sequence). The CDR3 length is 15 residues. In DNA, the CDR3 is TGTGCCAGCAGCCAAGATGGGGGCTCGGGTCAGCCCCAGCATTTT. The encoded protein is CASSQDGGSGQPQHF.

This clone was detected only a few times. This chain joins TRBV29-1 and TRBJ1-1, with D possibly TRBD1 on 6 matching bases. The CDR3 consists of 12 residues. V was cut by 7 bases and J by 0 bases, with 9 bases left in between. Germline-derived CDR1 and CDR2 are SQVTM and ANQGSEA. The CDR3 sequence is CSGGQLNTEAFF. In DNA form, the CDR3 reads TGCAGCGGTGGACAGCTGAACACTGAAGCTTTCTTT.

The J gene is TRBJ2-1, the V gene TRBV19; 11 positions match TRBD2. CDR1 is LNHDA, CDR2 SQIVND, per germline (reference sequence). CDR3 length: 16 residues. V gave up 4 bases and J gave up 7 bases; unmatched junction bases: 9. The CDR3 region is CASSTLSGGAPNEQFF. In DNA, the CDR3 is TGTGCCAGTAGTACCCTTAGCGGGGGGGCCCCAAATGAGCAGTTCTTC. The full variable domain, in which reference TRBV19 and TRBJ2-1 provide the parts outside the CDR3, is DGGITQSPKYLFRKEGQNVTLSCEQNLNHDAMYWYRQDPGQGLRLIYYSQIVNDFQKGDIAEGYSVSREKKESFPLTVTSAQKNPTAFYLCASSTLSGGAPNEQFFGPGTRLTVL.

The chain is built from TRBV19 and TRBJ2-5; no clear D gene. This CDR3 contains 15 residues. Germline CDR1 LNHDA, CDR2 SQIVND (reference sequence). Trimming stripped 5 bases from V and 2 bases from J, with 15 bases between. CDR3 sequence reads: CASSAVHSRQETQYF. In DNA, the CDR3 is TGTGCCAGTAGTGCCGTGCATTCGAGACAAGAGACCCAGTACTTC.

This rearrangement joins TRBV2 to TRBJ2-6; D may be TRBD2 (5 bases). CDR1 and CDR2 from the germline V gene are SNHLY and FYNNEI. Deletions cut 7 bases from V and 3 bases from J, with 10 bases between. This CDR3 has 14 residues. The CDR3 loop is CASTARDGANVLTF. As DNA, the CDR3 is TGTGCCAGCACCGCGAGGGATGGGGCCAACGTCCTGACTTTC. The entire variable domain, with the rest obtained from reference TRBV2 and TRBJ2-6, is as follows: EPEVTQTPSHQVTQMGQEVILRCVPISNHLYFYWYRQILGQKVEFLVSFYNNEISEKSEIFDDQFSVERPDGSNFTLKIRSTKLEDSAMYFCASTARDGANVLTFGAGSRLTVL.

The chain joins TRBV3-1 (or the pseudogene TRBV3-2) to TRBJ1-1, with TRBD1 matching over 7 bases. The CDR3 loop spans 14 amino acids. Germline trimming cut 1 base from V and 7 bases from J; bases unmatched to any gene: 6. The germline V gene has CDR1 LGHDT and CDR2 YNNKEL (reference sequence). For the CDR3, the DNA is TGTGCCAGCAGCCAAGTTCAAGGGGGCTATGAAGCTTTCTTT. Translated: CASSQVQGGYEAFF.

This sequence joins TRBV9 and TRBJ2-5; TRBD1 is a possible D gene (6 bases). CDR3 length: 16 amino acids. The germline V gene has CDR1 SGDLS and CDR2 YYNGEE. The V end lost 0 bases, the J end lost 1 base, and 13 bases lay between the germline ends. CDR3 DNA sequence: TGTGCCAGCAGCGTAGAATCGGGACATAGCCAAGAGACCCAGTACTTC. Translated: CASSVESGHSQETQYF. The full variable domain, completed using reference TRBV9 and TRBJ2-5, is DSGVTQTPKHLITATGQRVTLRCSPRSGDLSVYWYQQSLDQGLQFLIQYYNGEERAKGNILERFSAQQFPDLHSELNLSSLELGDSALYFCASSVESGHSQETQYFGPGTRLLVL.

The chain combines TRBV19 with TRBJ1-6; 8 positions agree with TRBD1. CDR3 length: 15 residues. The V segment lost 4 bases and the J segment 10 bases; nucleotides outside the gene matches: 9. Germline lookup yields CDR1 LNHDA and CDR2 SQIVND (reference sequence). The CDR3: CASSTQGGNGSPLHF. The CDR3 bases are TGTGCCAGTAGTACACAGGGGGGCAATGGCTCACCCCTCCACTTT.

This rearrangement joins TRBV6-2 or TRBV6-3 to TRBJ1-1; D may be TRBD1 (6 bases). The germline gives CDR1 MNHEY, CDR2 SVGEGT. Trimming stripped 0 bases from V and 4 bases from J, with 12 bases between. This CDR3 contains 15 residues. CDR3 loop: CASSYSEEGGTEAFF. The CDR3 DNA follows: TGTGCCAGCAGTTACTCGGAGGAAGGGGGCACTGAAGCTTTCTTT.

This chain uses TRBV7-2 with TRBJ2-3, with a tentative D call TRBD2 (6 bases). From germline, CDR1 is SGHTA and CDR2 FQGNSA. Trimming took off 7 bases at V and 1 base at J, with 21 bases between the two ends. The CDR3 is 17 amino acids. In nucleotides, the CDR3 is TGTGCCAGCACCTCCCCATTTTTAGCGGATGGCACAGATACGCAGTATTTT. This gives the protein CASTSPFLADGTDTQYF.

This sequence joins TRBV21-1 and TRBJ1-5; the table's D call, TRBD1, was not checked against the DNA. TRBV21-1 is flagged as a pseudogene. The CDR3 sequence is 19 residues long. Here the CDR3 reads CASSTGQGPNKSSNQPQHF. CDR3 DNA sequence: TGTGCCAGCAGCACGGGACAGGGTCCTAATAAAAGTAGCAATCAGCCCCAGCATTTT.

The chain joins TRBV2 to TRBJ2-3, with D possibly being TRBD2 (7 bases). CDR1 SNHLY and CDR2 FYNNEI come from the germline V gene. This CDR3 has 16 amino acids. With 7 bases removed from V and 2 bases from J, the gap between germline ends came to 19 bases. The DNA of the CDR3 is TGTGCCAGCAAACCACGGGGGGCGGGGTCCACAGATACGCAGTATTTT. It translates to CASKPRGAGSTDTQYF.

The chain uses TRBV6-2 or TRBV6-3 and TRBJ1-1; the match to TRBD1 covers 7 bases. The CDR3 consists of 16 residues. Germline values: CDR1 MNHEY, CDR2 SVGEGT. V shed 4 bases, J shed 5 bases, and the junction held 13 bases outside the gene matches. The CDR3 spells CASSWSQTGSGTEAFF. The CDR3 nucleotides read TGTGCCAGCAGTTGGAGCCAGACAGGGTCTGGGACTGAAGCTTTCTTT.

This rearrangement joins TRBV19 to TRBJ2-2; tentatively, D is TRBD1 (6 bases). The germline V and J ends were trimmed by 7 bases and 3 bases, with 15 bases remaining between them. In germline, CDR1 is LNHDA, CDR2 SQIVND (reference sequence). CDR3 length: 15 residues. Written as DNA, the CDR3 is TGTGCCAGTAACCCGACAGGACTGTACACCGGGGAGCTGTTTTTT. Amino acid sequence: CASNPTGLYTGELFF.

This clone was observed a few times. The rearrangement links TRBV6-4 to TRBJ2-6, with TRBD1 identical over 7 bases. Per the germline V gene, CDR1 is MRHNA and CDR2 is SNTAGT. V was clipped by 3 bases and J by 0 bases; unmatched bases: 2. The CDR3 is 16 residues long. The CDR3 coding sequence is TGTGCCAGCAGTGAAGGGGGCAGCTCTGGGGCCAACGTCCTGACTTTC. Protein: CASSEGGSSGANVLTF.

V gene TRBV4-1 combines with J gene TRBJ1-1; D remains ambiguous. This CDR3 is 13 amino acids long. Germline values: CDR1 MGHRA, CDR2 YSYEKL. Trimming took off 4 bases at V and 1 base at J, with 7 bases between the two ends. The CDR3 region has the DNA TGCGCCAGCAGCCCTGCACAGAACACTGAAGCTTTCTTT. This translates into CASSPAQNTEAFF.

The rearrangement joins TRBV10-1 to TRBJ2-5; the D gene is possibly TRBD2 (6 bases). CDR1 is WNHNN, CDR2 SYGVQD, per germline (reference sequence). Trimming shortened V by 9 bases and J by 5 bases, and 16 bases separated the two germline ends. CDR3 length equals 13 residues. The CDR3 DNA follows: TGCGCCAGAGCGGGCCTCACCGCCGAGACCCAGTACTTC. It translates to CARAGLTAETQYF.

The gene calls are TRBV29-1 and TRBJ1-1; 9 bases line up with TRBD1. CDR3 length: 13 amino acids. After removal of 6 bases from V and 5 bases from J, the junction contained 7 bases not matched to a gene. Germline CDR1 and CDR2: SQVTM and ANQGSEA. In DNA, the CDR3 is TGCAGCGTCGCCACAGGGGGCGGAACTGAAGCTTTCTTT. Translated, it gives CSVATGGGTEAFF.

The V and J genes are TRBV25-1 and TRBJ2-7, with D possibly TRBD1 on 5 matching bases. Germline loops: CDR1 MGHDK, CDR2 SYGVNS. Trimming shortened V by 5 bases and J by 8 bases, and 16 bases separated the two germline ends. The CDR3 contains 13 residues. The CDR3, as DNA: TGTGCCAGCAGTACAGGCGCCTCAGTTAAGCAGTACTTC. Protein sequence: CASSTGASVKQYF.